These 18 T cell receptor beta chains originate from one sample sequenced in a study of T cell responses to AZD1222 COVID-19 vaccine. Method: immunoSEQ multiplex PCR; TCRdb's copy keeps in-frame clones and lacks some. The sample shows more than 110,000 clones, about 93% of them seen only once. Sequenced here: peripheral blood, sampled on day 0 of AZD1222 vaccination. These TCRs come from an adult in good health.

The chain carries TRBV6-5 and TRBJ2-7; D possibly matches TRBD1 or TRBD2 (5 bases each). Per germline, CDR1 MNHEY and CDR2 SVGAGI. CDR3 length: 15 residues. Trimming cost V 6 bases and J 3 bases, with 18 bases left between them. The CDR3 DNA reads as TGTGCCAGCAGGACCGGGACGGACGCGGTCTACGAGCAGTACTTC. Translating gives CASRTGTDAVYEQYF.

This rearrangement joins TRBV5-1 to TRBJ2-3, with 7 nucleotides matching TRBD1. With V trimmed by 3 bases and J by 2 bases, 6 bases remained unmatched. The germline V gene encodes CDR1 SGHRS and CDR2 YFSETQ. The CDR3 consists of 15 residues. CDR3 region: CASSYRDSLTDTQYF. CDR3 bases: TGCGCCAGCAGCTACCGGGACAGCCTCACAGATACGCAGTATTTT.

The V call is TRBV27, the J call TRBJ2-5, with TRBD2 identical over 10 bases. The CDR3 covers 14 residues. The V gene's germline CDR1 is MNHEY and CDR2 SMNVEV (reference sequence). V lost 4 bases to trimming and J lost 6 bases; unmatched junction nucleotides: 5. The CDR3 is CASSYGTSVKTQYF. In DNA form, the CDR3 reads TGTGCCAGCAGTTACGGGACTAGCGTAAAGACCCAGTACTTC.

The chain links TRBV24-1 to TRBJ2-1, with 12 bases matching TRBD1. The J segment lost 7 bases and the V segment lost 5 bases, leaving 5 bases of the junction unmatched. The germline V gene encodes CDR1 KGHDR and CDR2 SFDVKD. The CDR3 loop spans 15 amino acids. In DNA, the CDR3 is TGTGCCACCAGTGGGGGGACAGGGGGCCTGAATGAGCAGTTCTTC. This sequence encodes CATSGGTGGLNEQFF.

Note on this clone: This sample includes further DNA sequences coding for the same CDR3. The chain links TRBV19 to TRBJ2-2; D is tentatively TRBD1 or TRBD2 (5 bases each). The CDR3 sequence is 12 residues long. Trimming pared 11 bases from V and 3 bases from J, leaving 10 bases between. Looked up from germline, CDR1 is LNHDA and CDR2 is SQIVND (reference sequence). The CDR3 coding sequence is TGTGCCTACTTGGGGGACACCGGGGAGCTGTTTTTT. As protein: CAYLGDTGELFF.

The V and J genes are TRBV19 and TRBJ2-3, with TRBD1 as a possible D gene (6 bases). CDR3 length equals 13 residues. Per the germline V gene, CDR1 is LNHDA and CDR2 is SQIVND (reference sequence). The V end lost 10 bases, the J end lost 2 bases, and 13 bases lay between the germline ends. CDR3 loop: CATSTGFTDTQYF. The CDR3 region has the DNA TGTGCCACCTCGACAGGATTCACAGATACGCAGTATTTT.

This clone has a single count. The chain employs TRBV5-1 and TRBJ2-5, with 14 bases aligning to TRBD2. Germline values: CDR1 SGHRS, CDR2 YFSETQ. V lost 4 bases and J lost 4; bases outside the gene matches: 6. CDR3 length: 16 amino acids. DNA for the CDR3: TGCGCCAGCAGCCCGCGGACTAGCGGGAGGTCAGAGACCCAGTACTTC. Translated, it gives CASSPRTSGRSETQYF.

This clone appeared a few times. This sequence joins TRBV2 and TRBJ1-4; perhaps TRBD1 as D (6 bases). Trimming removed 5 bases at V and 6 bases at J, with 10 bases between. The CDR3 loop spans 13 amino acids. Germline lookup yields CDR1 SNHLY and CDR2 FYNNEI. CDR3 in amino acids: CASSKNRDEKLFF. The DNA for the CDR3 is TGTGCCAGCAGTAAAAACAGGGATGAAAAACTGTTTTTT.

The gene calls are TRBV7-9 and TRBJ1-5; D is possibly TRBD1 (6 bases). The V and J ends lost 0 bases and 0 bases respectively, with 9 bases between them. This CDR3 is 16 amino acids long. Germline V gene data show CDR1 as SEHNR and CDR2 as FQNEAQ (reference sequence). Written as DNA, the CDR3 is TGTGCCAGCAGCTTAGCCGGGGGCACTAGCAATCAGCCCCAGCATTTT. Its translation: CASSLAGGTSNQPQHF.

The table lists this clone with a count of one. This chain connects TRBV4-1 to TRBJ2-7; perhaps TRBD2 as D (6 bases). The CDR3 spans 15 residues. V was pared by 3 bases and J by 0 bases, with 12 bases between. Germline values: CDR1 MGHRA, CDR2 YSYEKL. The CDR3 sequence is CASSQTSSGSYEQYF. Written as DNA, the CDR3 is TGCGCCAGCAGCCAGACTAGTTCAGGCTCCTACGAGCAGTACTTC.

The V call is TRBV6-5, the J call TRBJ1-1; no clear D. Germline-derived CDR1 and CDR2 are MNHEY and SVGAGI. The CDR3 extends over 14 amino acids. Deletions cut 3 bases from V and 2 bases from J, with 10 bases between. The CDR3 sequence: CASSYRKANTEAFF. The CDR3 nucleotides read TGTGCCAGCAGTTATAGGAAAGCTAACACTGAAGCTTTCTTT.

This chain connects TRBV2 to TRBJ2-7; D unresolved. Deletions cut 7 bases from V and 0 bases from J, with 19 bases between. There are 16 residues in the CDR3. Germline V gene lookup returns CDR1 SNHLY and CDR2 FYNNEI. This chain's CDR3 is CASTEKTLFSSYEQYF. CDR3 DNA: TGTGCCAGCACCGAAAAGACCCTGTTTAGCTCCTACGAGCAGTACTTC. Supplemented by reference TRBV2 and TRBJ2-7, the full variable domain reads EPEVTQTPSHQVTQMGQEVILRCVPISNHLYFYWYRQILGQKVEFLVSFYNNEISEKSEIFDDQFSVERPDGSNFTLKIRSTKLEDSAMYFCASTEKTLFSSYEQYFGPGTRLTVT.

This rearrangement joins TRBV11-2 to TRBJ1-2; possibly TRBD1 for D (5 bases). Per germline, CDR1 SGHAT and CDR2 FQNNGV. Trimming shortened V by 4 bases and J by 0 bases, and 12 bases separated the two germline ends. This CDR3 is built from 15 residues. Here the CDR3 reads CASSSSGLANYGYTF. The DNA for the CDR3 is TGTGCCAGCAGCTCCTCAGGGTTAGCTAACTATGGCTACACCTTC.

The chain couples TRBV2 to TRBJ1-4, with 8 positions matching TRBD1. This CDR3 contains 13 residues. Germline V gene data show CDR1 as SNHLY and CDR2 as FYNNEI. V lost 5 bases and J lost 8; bases outside the gene matches: 4. The CDR3 DNA sequence: TGTGCCAGCAGTTTGCGGACAGGGGAAAAACTGTTTTTT. This sequence encodes CASSLRTGEKLFF.

The CDR3 here is CASSYTAYEQYF. The DNA of the CDR3 is TGCGCCAGCAGCTATACAGCCTACGAGCAGTACTTC. This chain joins TRBV5-1 and TRBJ2-7, with no clear D. The CDR3 loop spans 12 amino acids. Trimming left V 3 bases short and J 2 bases short, with 6 bases between. Germline V lookup: CDR1 SGHRS, CDR2 YFSETQ.

The rearrangement links TRBV7-2 to TRBJ2-1; 13 bases are a match to TRBD2. Germline lookup yields CDR1 SGHTA and CDR2 FQGNSA. The CDR3 extends over 18 amino acids. The ends lost 5 bases at V and 0 bases at J; junction bases unmatched: 7. The CDR3 here is CASSTRTSGSTSYNEQFF. DNA for the CDR3: TGTGCCAGCAGCACAAGGACTAGCGGGAGTACCTCCTACAATGAGCAGTTCTTC. Looking up the rest from reference TRBV7-2 and TRBJ2-1 gives the full variable domain: GAGVSQSPSNKVTEKGKDVELRCDPISGHTALYWYRQSLGQGLEFLIYFQGNSAPDKSGLPSDRFSAERTGGSVSTLTIQRTQQEDSAVYLCASSTRTSGSTSYNEQFFGPGTRLTVL.

The chain combines TRBV5-1 with TRBJ2-2, with 9 positions matching TRBD2. The CDR3 loop spans 18 amino acids. Germline V CDR1 and CDR2: SGHRS, YFSETQ. The junction had 8 bases not matched to a gene; V was cut back by 2 bases and J by 0 bases. The CDR3 is CASSFGLAGLTNTGELFF. DNA for the CDR3: TGCGCCAGCAGCTTTGGCCTAGCGGGGCTGACGAACACCGGGGAGCTGTTTTTT.

This rearrangement joins TRBV5-4 to TRBJ2-2; 7 nucleotides align to TRBD1. This CDR3 is 13 amino acids long. The germline V gene encodes CDR1 SGHNT and CDR2 YYREEE (reference sequence). With 10 bases clipped from V and 3 bases from J, the junction kept 6 bases outside the gene matches. This CDR3 reads CASWDSHTGELFF. DNA for the CDR3: TGTGCCTCCTGGGACAGTCACACCGGGGAGCTGTTTTTT.